Detailed here is one TCR beta chain. Its antigen is undetermined. Use of 60 Vbeta and 13 Jbeta primers characterized the PCR. Per the original methods: Approximately 78 million unique TCR beta chains, around 10 million of them shared, were counted by a later analysis. Libraries were prepared by immunoSEQ multiplex PCR; TCRdb keeps only in-frame clonotypes and omits some of them. V and J calls and clone size are given by that table; D and trimming were obtained from the DNA. The sample lists approximately 140,000 clones, around 85% seen once, with more than 1.5% in the top ten. The data stem from a study of cytomegalovirus exposure and HLA in healthy donors. The study's findings and limits: A later analysis revealed that TCR association rates differed between HLA loci, peaking at DRB1 and bottoming out at HLA-C. A later analysis, which compared TCR beta chains of equal frequency, found the HLA-associated ones more clonally expanded. In a later analysis, an Asian-associated ancestry cluster reportedly showed fewer N-insertions than the approximately 610-donor mean.

From germline, CDR1 is MNHEY and CDR2 SMNVEV (reference sequence). This CDR3 is 13 amino acids long. V shed 4 bases and J 3 bases; nucleotides not matched to a gene: 3. The J gene is TRBJ2-7, the V gene TRBV27; 7 positions agree with TRBD1. The material sequenced was PBMCs. The clonotype originates from a boy aged 5-17 years in good health and CMV-seronegative. The CDR3 loop reads CASSSQGFYEQYF. The CDR3 nucleotides are TGTGCCAGCAGTTCACAGGGGTTCTACGAGCAGTACTTC.